This record looks at one T cell receptor beta chain sequence and its context. The target of this receptor is not known. The sample holds no much larger clone one base away, and base qualities are not on file. A FACSAria II was used to sort memory CD4+ T cells, defined as single viable CD3+CD4+CD8-CD45RO+ cells. To determine CMV serostatus, a Roche Elecsys assay was used that detects serum IgG against CMV pp150, pp28, p38 and p52. After the samples were thawed, total CD4+ T cells were enriched through positive selection using CD4 magnetic microbeads. The samples came from a separate study whose specific focus was interrogating the CD4+ T cell memory repertoire. Following standard operating procedures, peripheral blood mononuclear cells were isolated and cryopreserved, while serum was kept at -80 degrees C. Staining used CD3-PerCP (BW264/56), CD4-APC (RPA-T4), CD45RO-PE (UCHT1) and CD8-Pacific Orange (3B5) antibodies, with Sytox blue excluding non-viable cells.

The data were obtained in a study of memory CD4+ T cells and cytomegalovirus serostatus (dated by TCRdb to between 2018 and 2020). A note on the overall study: The cohort included approximately 35 healthy adults from Belgium, of whom 9 were CMV seropositive and about 25 were CMV seronegative. CD4+ memory TCRbeta repertoires of a Belgian cohort with known cytomegalovirus serostatus were sequenced in order to replicate a published TCR-based CMV serostatus classifier. The paper as a whole reports these results and caveats: The original-framework classifier achieved a median bootstrapped AUC of almost 0.97 with a 95% CI of 0.76-1.00 on the Belgian cohort. Only CD4+CD45RO+ memory cells were sequenced, in contrast to the original study, which included naive and memory CD4+ and CD8+ populations. Results were interpreted as suggesting that the CMV-associated TCR signature is largely present in the CD4+ memory repertoire. CMV serostatus prediction reached a median bootstrapped AUC of 0.95 with the original framework and 0.91 with a US-trained random forest. Of around 160 previously reported CMV-associated TCRbeta sequences, about 62 appeared in the CD4+ memory repertoires, each in one to five individuals.

Trimming leaves V shorter by 2 bases and J shorter by 6 bases, with the junction holding 13 bases beyond the gene matches. The germline V gene supplies CDR1 MNHNS and CDR2 SASEGT. The CDR3 goes from the cysteine to the phenylalanine over 17 residues. The retained sequence is limited to the CDR3, 51 bases, with the frame set at the first base. The Quick-DNA Microprep Kit was used to extract genomic DNA from the sorted cells. TCRbeta DNA was amplified with the immunoSEQ hsTCRbeta kit following the manufacturer's protocol. TCRbeta libraries were sequenced on an Illumina MiSeq instrument. The original methods were these. After out-of-frame sequences were removed, 2,204,828 distinct TCRbeta sequences remained, averaging around 66,000 per individual. Each individual was scored according to the count of roughly 160 previously reported CMV-associated TCRbeta sequences and the total productive distinct TCRbeta count. A beta-binomial model was reimplemented in Python, and scikit-learn random forests with default parameters were trained on data from the US cohort. On the Belgian cohort, classifier performance was reported as the median AUC, along with percentile confidence intervals, across 10,000 bootstrap iterations. This immuneACCESS table, as held by TCRdb, lists in-frame sequences with V and J called but not all clones. Of the missing ones, under half trace to an unresolved V gene in checked studies; the others have no known cause. The D gene and trimming were derived from the DNA, and the V and J assignments and clone size from that table. The sample contains some 73,000 clones, about 73% of them found a single time. The ten largest clones take up just over 2.5% of the sample.

This TCR was sampled from an adult in good health and CMV-seropositive. The chain uses TRBV6-1 and TRBJ1-2, and TRBD1 matches 9 of the central bases. The sequenced sample was memory CD4+ T cells from blood. The CDR3 amino acid sequence is: CASSEYPTGTGPHGYTF. In nucleotide form, the sequence is TGTGCCAGCAGTGAATATCCCACCGGGACAGGGCCCCATGGCTACACCTTC.